A single sample gave rise to the 30 T cell receptor beta chains below, sequenced in a study of blood T cell repertoires in COVID-19. Some clones are missing from TCRdb's copy, which holds only in-frame ones; the method was immunoSEQ multiplex PCR. The repertoire holds 250,000 to 350,000 clones, with roughly nine tenths as singletons. The sample comprised peripheral blood. The receptors come from a woman aged 40 to 49 who had recovered from COVID-19.

CDR3 coding DNA: TGTGCCAGCAGCCCCCGACTAGCGGACAGCTCCTACAATGAGCAGTTCTTC. Translation: CASSPRLADSSYNEQFF. The chain employs TRBV3-1 (or the pseudogene TRBV3-2) and TRBJ2-1, with 9 bases aligning to TRBD2. With 4 bases clipped from V and 0 bases from J, the junction kept 7 bases outside the gene matches. The germline V gene encodes CDR1 LGHDT and CDR2 YNNKEL (reference sequence). The CDR3 has 17 amino acids.

The chain employs TRBV5-1 and TRBJ1-1; TRBD1 aligns across 7 bases. Looked up from germline, CDR1 is SGHRS and CDR2 is YFSETQ. The length of the CDR3 is 14 residues. V lost 0 bases to trimming and J lost 4 bases; unmatched junction nucleotides: 3. This CDR3 is CASSLGQGPTEAFF. The CDR3 DNA sequence: TGCGCCAGCAGCTTGGGACAGGGCCCCACTGAAGCTTTCTTT.

V is TRBV27 and J is TRBJ2-3, with 8 bases identical to TRBD2. J lost 0 bases, V lost 3 bases, and 8 bases had no gene match. The CDR3 is 17 amino acids. Germline V gives CDR1 MNHEY, CDR2 SMNVEV (reference sequence). CDR3 coding DNA: TGTGCCAGCAGTTTGACTCGGGGGGGAGGAAGCACAGATACGCAGTATTTT. It encodes CASSLTRGGGSTDTQYF.

The rearrangement links TRBV11-2 to TRBJ1-4; 7 bases line up with TRBD1. The CDR3 runs 15 residues. J lost 4 bases, V lost 3 bases, and 5 bases had no gene match. Germline V gene lookup returns CDR1 SGHAT and CDR2 FQNNGV. The CDR3 nucleotides are TGTGCCAGCAGCTTGAACAGGGGAGATAATGAAAAACTGTTTTTT. This codes for CASSLNRGDNEKLFF.

V is TRBV18 and J is TRBJ2-2; TRBD2 matches at 11 bases. The CDR3 extends over 18 amino acids. Germline CDR1 KGHSH, CDR2 LQKENI. J gave up 8 bases and V 4 bases, and 15 bases lay outside the gene matches. As DNA, the CDR3 is TGTGCCAGCTCACTCACGAGACTAGCGGGATTAAGAGTTGGGGAGCTGTTTTTT. Translated: CASSLTRLAGLRVGELFF.

The table lists this clone with a few counts. This sequence joins TRBV19 and TRBJ2-2; tentatively, D is TRBD1 (6 bases). The CDR3 is 14 amino acids. From germline, CDR1 is LNHDA and CDR2 SQIVND (reference sequence). V gave up 7 bases and J gave up 2 bases, with 11 bases separating them. The CDR3 is CASNPQGNTGELFF. DNA for the CDR3: TGTGCCAGTAACCCACAGGGAAACACCGGGGAGCTGTTTTTT.

This clone was counted only a few times. The J gene is TRBJ2-3, the V gene TRBV7-3, with 15 bases that match TRBD2. Germline assignment: CDR1 SGHTA and CDR2 FQGTGA. With 5 bases clipped from V and 6 bases from J, the junction kept 6 bases outside the gene matches. The CDR3 is 16 amino acids. The CDR3 is CASSEGLAGGVDTQYF. In DNA, the CDR3 is TGTGCCAGCAGCGAGGGACTAGCGGGAGGAGTGGATACGCAGTATTTT.

This clone showed up just a few times. This chain links TRBV3-1 (or the pseudogene TRBV3-2) with TRBJ2-1, with TRBD1 as a possible D gene (6 bases). The CDR3 is 18 residues long. V dropped 0 bases and J dropped 2 bases, with 17 bases sitting between them. CDR1 and CDR2 from the germline V gene are LGHDT and YNNKEL (reference sequence). The CDR3 reads CASSQDFPQGNTYNEQFF. The CDR3 bases are TGTGCCAGCAGCCAAGACTTTCCCCAGGGGAACACCTACAATGAGCAGTTCTTC.

The chain uses TRBV6-2 or TRBV6-3 and TRBJ1-1; D gene ambiguous. This CDR3 spans 14 amino acids. The germline V gene encodes CDR1 MNHEY and CDR2 SVGEGT. V dropped 0 bases and J dropped 5 bases, with 10 bases sitting between them. The CDR3: CASSYSRERTEAFF. The CDR3 coding sequence is TGTGCCAGCAGTTACTCTCGGGAGCGGACTGAAGCTTTCTTT.

The J gene is TRBJ2-1, the V gene TRBV5-1; D not certain. This CDR3 comprises 13 residues. The V gene lost 3 bases and the J gene lost 7 bases, with 11 bases spanning the gap. Germline CDR1 is SGHRS and CDR2 is YFSETQ. CDR3 residues: CASSSVPSNEQFF. Written as DNA, the CDR3 is TGCGCCAGCAGCTCTGTACCCAGTAATGAGCAGTTCTTC.

This rearrangement joins TRBV6-5 to TRBJ1-1; D may be TRBD1 (5 bases). In germline, CDR1 is MNHEY, CDR2 SVGAGI. This CDR3 contains 11 residues. Trimming took off 8 bases at V and 4 bases at J, with 8 bases between the two ends. CDR3 sequence reads: CASGRATEAFF. The CDR3 DNA sequence: TGTGCCAGCGGCAGGGCCACTGAAGCTTTCTTT.

The CDR3 here is CASSSGPGRQYF. The DNA for the CDR3 is TGTGCCAGCAGCTCAGGCCCGGGAAGGCAGTACTTC. The gene calls are TRBV5-4 and TRBJ2-7; TRBD2 might be the D (5 bases). Trimming took off 3 bases at V and 9 bases at J, with 13 bases between the two ends. The CDR3 is 12 residues long. CDR1 is SGHNT and CDR2 is YYREEE in the germline V gene (reference sequence).

This clone has a handful of counts. The chain combines TRBV9 with TRBJ2-5; 8 positions agree with TRBD2. Germline assignment: CDR1 SGDLS and CDR2 YYNGEE. This CDR3 has 16 amino acids. V trimming: 3 bases; J trimming: 4 bases; junction bases outside the gene matches: 11. The CDR3 bases are TGTGCCAGCAGCGCAGGGCAACTAGCGGCAACAGAGACCCAGTACTTC. Its protein is CASSAGQLAATETQYF.

The J gene is TRBJ2-3, the V gene TRBV24-1; D remains ambiguous. The CDR3 is 15 amino acids. V dropped 4 bases and J dropped 0 bases, with 10 bases sitting between them. CDR1 is KGHDR and CDR2 is SFDVKD in the germline V gene. The DNA of the CDR3 is TGTGCCACCAGTGACCCAAGCCTAAGCACAGATACGCAGTATTTT. Amino acid sequence: CATSDPSLSTDTQYF.

This rearrangement joins TRBV4-2 to TRBJ1-5, with TRBD1 matching 9 bases. V shed 1 base, J shed 7 bases, and the junction held 5 bases outside the gene matches. The germline gives CDR1 LGHNA, CDR2 YNFKEQ. The CDR3 is 15 amino acids. DNA of the CDR3: TGTGCCAGCAGCCAAGGGACAGGGGAGTGGCAGCCCCAGCATTTT. Amino acid sequence: CASSQGTGEWQPQHF.

The chain has TRBV10-1 and TRBJ2-7; D call uncertain. Germline V gene sequence: CDR1 WNHNN, CDR2 SYGVQD (reference sequence). The CDR3 extends over 13 amino acids. V lost 0 bases to trimming and J lost 3 bases, with 6 bases between them. The CDR3 sequence: CASSESEIYEQYF. The CDR3 bases are TGCGCCAGCAGTGAGTCGGAGATCTACGAGCAGTACTTC.

In this sample, this clone turned up once. The chain is built from TRBV3-1 (or the pseudogene TRBV3-2) and TRBJ2-1, with 7 nucleotides matching TRBD1. V lost 0 bases to trimming and J lost 2 bases; unmatched junction nucleotides: 1. The CDR3 length is 15 residues. CDR1 LGHDT and CDR2 YNNKEL come from the germline V gene (reference sequence). This chain's CDR3 is CASSQDQGAYNEQFF. The DNA for the CDR3 is TGTGCCAGCAGCCAAGACCAGGGGGCCTACAATGAGCAGTTCTTC.

The V gene is TRBV3-1 (or the pseudogene TRBV3-2), the J gene TRBJ2-7; 10 nucleotides align to TRBD2. Germline lookup yields CDR1 LGHDT and CDR2 YNNKEL (reference sequence). The CDR3 has 16 amino acids. J was trimmed by 1 base and V by 4 bases; bases with no gene match: 7. The CDR3 is CASSPRSSGRSYEQYF. The CDR3 DNA sequence: TGTGCCAGCAGCCCACGTAGTAGCGGGAGGTCCTACGAGCAGTACTTC.

V is TRBV12-5 and J is TRBJ1-5; TRBD1 matches 7 bases. This CDR3 has 15 amino acids. Trimming at V came to 3 bases and at J to 4 bases, leaving 6 bases not matched to a gene. Germline CDR1 and CDR2: LGHNT and FRNRAP. In nucleotides, the CDR3 is TGTGCTAGTGGTTTAGGGGACAGTCTAAATCAGCCCCAGCATTTT. Its translation: CASGLGDSLNQPQHF.

The chain combines TRBV7-9 with TRBJ2-1; TRBD2 aligns across 8 bases. Per the germline V gene, CDR1 is SEHNR and CDR2 is FQNEAQ (reference sequence). Trimming at V came to 1 base and at J to 7 bases, leaving 9 bases not matched to a gene. The length of the CDR3 is 16 residues. The CDR3 here is CASSLEWGLVGNEQFF. The CDR3 nucleotides are TGTGCCAGCAGCTTAGAGTGGGGACTAGTGGGAAATGAGCAGTTCTTC.

CDR3 bases: TGTGCCAGCAGTTTATACGCGGGAGTGGTAGAGCAGTACTTC. Translating it yields CASSLYAGVVEQYF. This chain uses TRBV27 with TRBJ2-7; TRBD2 matches at 7 bases. Per the germline V gene, CDR1 is MNHEY and CDR2 is SMNVEV (reference sequence). The CDR3 is 14 residues long. J gave up 7 bases and V 1 base, and 7 bases lay outside the gene matches.

The gene calls are TRBV5-1 and TRBJ1-2; D gene unclear. The CDR3 is 13 residues long. The germline gives CDR1 SGHRS, CDR2 YFSETQ. Trimming pared 0 bases from V and 6 bases from J, leaving 9 bases between. The CDR3 protein is CASSLGWQDGYTF. CDR3 DNA sequence: TGCGCCAGCAGCTTGGGGTGGCAGGATGGCTACACCTTC.

This clone was observed once. This chain's CDR3 is CAWSVPSGIRVEQFF. The CDR3 bases are TGTGCCTGGAGTGTGCCTAGCGGGATTCGCGTTGAGCAGTTCTTC. This chain uses TRBV30 with TRBJ2-1, with TRBD2 identical over 9 bases. Trimming took 0 bases from V and 9 from J; bases not matched to a gene: 9. The CDR3 consists of 15 residues. From germline, CDR1 is GTSNPN and CDR2 SVGIG (reference sequence).

This clone is a singleton in its sample. The chain is built from TRBV5-1 and TRBJ1-5, with a possible D match to TRBD1 (5 bases). Deletions cut 4 bases from V and 0 bases from J, with 14 bases between. The germline gives CDR1 SGHRS, CDR2 YFSETQ. The CDR3 is 16 residues long. The CDR3 coding sequence is TGCGCCAGCAGCCCAACCGGCCAGGGTAGCAATCAGCCCCAGCATTTT. Amino acids: CASSPTGQGSNQPQHF.

This clone is a singleton in its sample. The chain recombines TRBV5-1 with TRBJ1-2; the match to TRBD1 covers 12 bases. The CDR3 has 14 amino acids. V shed 4 bases, J shed 8 bases, and the junction held 6 bases outside the gene matches. Per the germline V gene, CDR1 is SGHRS and CDR2 is YFSETQ. CDR3 amino acids: CASSTGQGAGGYTF. In DNA form, the CDR3 reads TGCGCCAGCAGCACGGGACAGGGGGCTGGGGGCTACACCTTC. Complete variable domain (other parts from reference TRBV5-1 and TRBJ1-2): KAGVTQTPRYLIKTRGQQVTLSCSPISGHRSVSWYQQTPGQGLQFLFEYFSETQRNKGNFPGRFSGRQFSNSRSEMNVSTLELGDSALYLCASSTGQGAGGYTFGSGTRLTVV.

The CDR3 DNA is TGTGCCAGCAGTTTAAATGGCATTAATTCACCCCTCCACTTT. It codes for CASSLNGINSPLHF. The rearrangement joins TRBV28 to TRBJ1-6; no definite D call. The CDR3 has 14 residues. Germline V gene data show CDR1 as MDHEN and CDR2 as SYDVKM. The V gene lost 2 bases and the J gene lost 6 bases, with 8 bases spanning the gap.

The chain combines TRBV7-3 with TRBJ2-5; D might be TRBD2 (6 bases). The CDR3 has 13 amino acids. V shed 1 base and J shed 5 bases, with 8 bases lying between them. CDR1 and CDR2 (germline): SGHTA, FQGTGA. The CDR3 loop is CASSLNRGETQYF. In DNA, the CDR3 is TGTGCCAGCAGCTTAAATCGGGGGGAGACCCAGTACTTC.

The rearrangement links TRBV3-1 (or the pseudogene TRBV3-2) to TRBJ1-1, with 11 bases that match TRBD1. The junction had 4 bases not matched to a gene; V was cut back by 1 base and J by 0 bases. This CDR3 has 17 amino acids. Germline V gene lookup returns CDR1 LGHDT and CDR2 YNNKEL (reference sequence). In nucleotides, the CDR3 is TGTGCCAGCAGCCAAGCGGACAGGGGGCCGGTGAACACTGAAGCTTTCTTT. It specifies CASSQADRGPVNTEAFF.

This chain links TRBV3-1 (or the pseudogene TRBV3-2) with TRBJ1-1; D perhaps matches TRBD1 (6 bases). The germline V gene encodes CDR1 LGHDT and CDR2 YNNKEL (reference sequence). CDR3 length: 14 residues. V shed 3 bases and J shed 1 base, with 9 bases lying between them. In nucleotides, the CDR3 is TGTGCCAGCAGCCATCGGACAGCGAACACTGAAGCTTTCTTT. Its translation is CASSHRTANTEAFF.

V gene TRBV10-3 combines with J gene TRBJ2-5, with a tentative D call TRBD1 (6 bases). V lost 5 bases, J lost 5 bases, and 18 bases lay in between. This CDR3 region has 15 residues. CDR1 is ENHRY, CDR2 SYGVKD, per germline. CDR3 DNA sequence: TGTGCCATCAGTTCTGGACAGTGGGAGTCGGAGACCCAGTACTTC. This gives the protein CAISSGQWESETQYF.